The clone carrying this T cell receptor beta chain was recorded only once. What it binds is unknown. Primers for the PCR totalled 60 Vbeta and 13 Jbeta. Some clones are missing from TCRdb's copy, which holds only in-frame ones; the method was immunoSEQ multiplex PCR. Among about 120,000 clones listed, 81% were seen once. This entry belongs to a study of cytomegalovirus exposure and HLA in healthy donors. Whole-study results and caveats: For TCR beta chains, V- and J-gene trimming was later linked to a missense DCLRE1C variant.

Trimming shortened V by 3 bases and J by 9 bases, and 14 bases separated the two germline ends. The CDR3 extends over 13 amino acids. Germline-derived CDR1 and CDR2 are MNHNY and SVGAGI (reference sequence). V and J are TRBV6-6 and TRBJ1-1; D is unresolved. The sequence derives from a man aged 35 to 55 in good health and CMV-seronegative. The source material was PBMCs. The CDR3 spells CASSYEEKYKAFF. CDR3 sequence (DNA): TGTGCCAGCAGTTATGAGGAGAAATATAAAGCTTTCTTT.